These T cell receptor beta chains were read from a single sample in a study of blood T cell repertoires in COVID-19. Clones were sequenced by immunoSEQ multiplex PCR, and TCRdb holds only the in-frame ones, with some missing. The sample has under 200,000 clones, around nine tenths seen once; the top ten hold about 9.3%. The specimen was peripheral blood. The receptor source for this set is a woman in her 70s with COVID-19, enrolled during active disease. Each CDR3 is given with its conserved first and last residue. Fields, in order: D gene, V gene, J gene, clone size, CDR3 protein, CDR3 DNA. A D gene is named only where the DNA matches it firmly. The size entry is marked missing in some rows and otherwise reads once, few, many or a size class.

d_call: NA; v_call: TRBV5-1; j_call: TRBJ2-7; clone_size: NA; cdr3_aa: CASSAVPSEQYF; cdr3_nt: TGCGCCAGCAGCGCGGTCCCCAGCGAGCAGTACTTC
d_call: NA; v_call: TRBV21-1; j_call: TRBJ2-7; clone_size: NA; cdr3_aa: CASSKEGRGLFSSYEQYF; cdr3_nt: TGTGCCAGCAGCAAAGAGGGTCGGGGACTGTTTAGCTCCTACGAGCAGTACTTC
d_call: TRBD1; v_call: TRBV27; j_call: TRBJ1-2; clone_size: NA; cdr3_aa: CASSLSDRNYGYTF; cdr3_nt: TGTGCCAGCAGTTTGTCGGACAGGAACTATGGCTACACCTTC
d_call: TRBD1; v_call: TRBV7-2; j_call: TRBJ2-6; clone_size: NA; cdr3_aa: CASSGDRSRFAGANVLTF; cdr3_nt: TGTGCCAGCAGCGGGGACAGGTCTCGGTTTGCTGGGGCCAACGTCCTGACTTTC
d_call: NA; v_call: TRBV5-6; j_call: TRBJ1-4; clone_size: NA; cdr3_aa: CASSGFRALNEKLFF; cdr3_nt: TGTGCCAGCAGCGGATTCAGGGCCTTGAATGAAAAACTGTTTTTT
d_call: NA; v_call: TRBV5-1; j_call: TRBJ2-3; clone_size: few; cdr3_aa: CASSLVGGATDTQYF; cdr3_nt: TGCGCCAGCAGCTTGGTTGGGGGGGCCACAGATACGCAGTATTTT
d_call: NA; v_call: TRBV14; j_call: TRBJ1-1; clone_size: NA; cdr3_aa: CASSQQSAENTEAFF; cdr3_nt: TGTGCCAGCAGCCAACAATCTGCGGAGAACACTGAAGCTTTCTTT
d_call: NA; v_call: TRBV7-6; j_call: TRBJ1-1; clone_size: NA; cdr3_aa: CASSSGLMNTEAFF; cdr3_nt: TGTGCCAGCAGCTCCGGACTGATGAACACTGAAGCTTTCTTT
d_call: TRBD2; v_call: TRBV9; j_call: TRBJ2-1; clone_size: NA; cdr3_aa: CASTQTSGGYNEQFF; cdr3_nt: TGTGCCAGCACCCAGACTAGCGGGGGGTACAATGAGCAGTTCTTC
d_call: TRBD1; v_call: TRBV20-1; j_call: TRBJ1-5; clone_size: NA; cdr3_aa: CSASDRGTQPQHF; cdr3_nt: TGCAGTGCAAGTGACAGGGGCACTCAGCCCCAGCATTTT
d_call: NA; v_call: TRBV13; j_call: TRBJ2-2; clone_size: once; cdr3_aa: CASSVHWGGIGELFF; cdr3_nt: TGTGCCAGCAGCGTACATTGGGGCGGTATCGGGGAGCTGTTTTTT
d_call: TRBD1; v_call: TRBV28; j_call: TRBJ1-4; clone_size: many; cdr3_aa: CASSPGTGPNEKLFF; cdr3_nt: TGTGCCAGCAGTCCGGGGACAGGCCCTAATGAAAAACTGTTTTTT
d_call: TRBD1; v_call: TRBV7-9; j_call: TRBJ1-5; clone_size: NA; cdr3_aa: CASSPGTGAIENQPQHF; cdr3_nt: TGTGCCAGCAGCCCGGGGACAGGGGCTATTGAAAATCAGCCCCAGCATTTT
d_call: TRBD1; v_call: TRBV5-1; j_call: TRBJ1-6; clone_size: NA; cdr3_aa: CASSWTRGQWNSPLHF; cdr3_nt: TGCGCCAGCAGCTGGACCAGGGGGCAATGGAATTCACCCCTCCACTTT
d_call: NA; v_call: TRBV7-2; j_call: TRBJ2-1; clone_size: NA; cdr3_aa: CASSLQGYNEQFF; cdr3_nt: TGTGCCAGCAGCTTACAGGGTTACAATGAGCAGTTCTTC
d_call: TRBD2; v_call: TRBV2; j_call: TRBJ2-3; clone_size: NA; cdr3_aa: CASSEGPASGGFTDTQYF; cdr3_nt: TGTGCCAGCAGTGAAGGGCCTGCTAGCGGGGGGTTCACAGATACGCAGTATTTT
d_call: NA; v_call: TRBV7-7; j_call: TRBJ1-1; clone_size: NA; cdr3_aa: CASSLGAGAEAFF; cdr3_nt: TGTGCCAGCAGCTTAGGAGCGGGGGCTGAAGCTTTCTTT
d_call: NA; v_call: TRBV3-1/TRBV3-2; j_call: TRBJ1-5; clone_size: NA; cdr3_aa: CASSQERQGPQHF; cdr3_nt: TGTGCCAGCAGCCAAGAAAGACAAGGGCCCCAGCATTTT
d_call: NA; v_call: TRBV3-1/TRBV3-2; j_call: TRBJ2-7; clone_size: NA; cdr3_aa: CASSQARGSSSYEQYF; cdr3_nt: TGTGCCAGCAGCCAAGCGAGAGGGTCAAGCTCCTACGAGCAGTACTTC
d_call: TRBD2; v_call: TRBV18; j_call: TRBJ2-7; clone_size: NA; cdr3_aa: CASSPPPSGGESSYEQYF; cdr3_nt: TGTGCCAGCTCACCACCGCCTAGCGGGGGGGAGAGCTCCTACGAGCAGTACTTC
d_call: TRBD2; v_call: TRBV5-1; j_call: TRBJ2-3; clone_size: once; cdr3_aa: CASRVMTSRTDTQYF; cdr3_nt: TGCGCCAGCAGAGTGATGACTAGCAGAACAGATACGCAGTATTTT
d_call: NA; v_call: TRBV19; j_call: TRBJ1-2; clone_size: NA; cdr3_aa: CASSNQGSHGYTF; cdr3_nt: TGTGCCAGTAGTAACCAGGGGTCGCATGGCTACACCTTC
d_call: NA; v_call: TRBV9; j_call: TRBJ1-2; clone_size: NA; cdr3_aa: CASSARGGAGNYGYTF; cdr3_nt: TGTGCCAGCAGCGCACGGGGAGGTGCAGGGAACTATGGCTACACCTTC
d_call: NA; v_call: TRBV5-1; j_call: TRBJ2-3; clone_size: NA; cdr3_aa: CASGTRGTDTQYF; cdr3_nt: TGCGCCAGCGGAACCCGGGGCACAGATACGCAGTATTTT
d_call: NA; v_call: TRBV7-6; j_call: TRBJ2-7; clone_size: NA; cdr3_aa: CASSLARGPGGEQYF; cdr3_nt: TGTGCCAGCAGCTTAGCCCGGGGTCCCGGGGGCGAGCAGTACTTC
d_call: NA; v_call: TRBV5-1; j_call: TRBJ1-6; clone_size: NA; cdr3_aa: CASMAGERYNSPLHF; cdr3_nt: TGCGCCAGCATGGCAGGGGAACGGTATAATTCACCCCTCCACTTT
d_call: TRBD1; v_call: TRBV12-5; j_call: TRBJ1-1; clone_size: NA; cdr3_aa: CASGSGTGGIAEAFF; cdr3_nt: TGTGCTAGTGGTTCCGGGACAGGCGGGATCGCGGAAGCTTTCTTT
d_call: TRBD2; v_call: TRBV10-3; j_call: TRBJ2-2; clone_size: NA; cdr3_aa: CAISDRGRGDTGELFF; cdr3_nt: TGTGCCATCAGTGACCGGGGGCGGGGGGACACCGGGGAGCTGTTTTTT
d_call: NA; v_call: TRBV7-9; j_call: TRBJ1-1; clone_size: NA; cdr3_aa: CASSSIGSEAFF; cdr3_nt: TGTGCCAGCAGCTCAATCGGGTCTGAAGCTTTCTTT
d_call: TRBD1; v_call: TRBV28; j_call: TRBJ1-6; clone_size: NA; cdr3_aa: CASIKRVGTVYNSPLHF; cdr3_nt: TGTGCCAGCATCAAACGCGTCGGGACAGTTTATAATTCACCCCTCCACTTT
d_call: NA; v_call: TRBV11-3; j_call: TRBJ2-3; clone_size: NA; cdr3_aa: CASSLRGRGADTQYF; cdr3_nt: TGTGCCAGCAGCTTAAGGGGGAGGGGCGCAGATACGCAGTATTTT
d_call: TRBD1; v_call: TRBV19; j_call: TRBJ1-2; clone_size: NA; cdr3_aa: CASRPGGIIYGYTF; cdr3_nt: TGTGCCAGTAGGCCAGGGGGCATTATCTATGGCTACACCTTC
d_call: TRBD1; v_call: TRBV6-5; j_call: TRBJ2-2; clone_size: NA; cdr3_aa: CASRQGLNTGELFF; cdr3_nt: TGTGCCAGCAGACAGGGGTTGAACACCGGGGAGCTGTTTTTT
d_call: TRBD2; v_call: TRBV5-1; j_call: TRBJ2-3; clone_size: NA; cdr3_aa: CASSPGTSGTADTQYF; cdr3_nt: TGCGCCAGCAGCCCGGGGACTAGCGGTACGGCAGATACGCAGTATTTT
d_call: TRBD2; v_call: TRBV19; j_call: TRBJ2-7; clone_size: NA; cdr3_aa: CASSMTSGAPDEQYF; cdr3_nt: TGTGCCAGTAGTATGACTAGCGGGGCTCCGGACGAGCAGTACTTC
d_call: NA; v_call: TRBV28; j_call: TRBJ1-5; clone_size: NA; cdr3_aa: CASTSDQPQHF; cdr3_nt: TGTGCCAGCACCTCGGATCAGCCCCAGCATTTT
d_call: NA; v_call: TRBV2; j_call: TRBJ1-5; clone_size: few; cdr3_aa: CASSEGLNQPQHF; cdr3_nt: TGTGCCAGCAGTGAGGGGCTTAATCAGCCCCAGCATTTT
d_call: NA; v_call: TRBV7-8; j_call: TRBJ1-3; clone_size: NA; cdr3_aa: CASSLGHTQSSGNTIYF; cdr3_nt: TGTGCCAGCAGCTTAGGGCACACCCAAAGCTCTGGAAACACCATATATTTT
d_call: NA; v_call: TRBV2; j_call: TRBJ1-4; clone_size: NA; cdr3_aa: CASSPGTKTTNEKLFF; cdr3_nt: TGTGCCAGCAGTCCCGGGACAAAAACAACTAATGAAAAACTGTTTTTT
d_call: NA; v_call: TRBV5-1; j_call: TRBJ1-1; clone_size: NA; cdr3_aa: CASSGGDTEAFF; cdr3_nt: TGCGCCAGCAGTGGCGGGGACACTGAAGCTTTCTTT
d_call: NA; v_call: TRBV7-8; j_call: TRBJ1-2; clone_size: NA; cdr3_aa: CASSLVRGYGYTF; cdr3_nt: TGTGCCAGCAGCTTAGTTCGCGGATATGGCTACACCTTC
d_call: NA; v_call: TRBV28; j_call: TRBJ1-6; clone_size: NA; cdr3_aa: CASSLYTGSGALHF; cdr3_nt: TGTGCCAGCAGTCTCTACACCGGGAGCGGAGCCCTCCACTTT
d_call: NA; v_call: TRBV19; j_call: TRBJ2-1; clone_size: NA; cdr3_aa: CASSTSGTPSSYNEQFF; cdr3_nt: TGTGCCAGTAGTACATCCGGGACACCGAGCTCCTACAATGAGCAGTTCTTC
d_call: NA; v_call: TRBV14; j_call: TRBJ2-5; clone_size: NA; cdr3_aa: CASSQVSGPQETQYF; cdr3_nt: TGTGCCAGCAGCCAGGTTAGCGGCCCTCAAGAGACCCAGTACTTC
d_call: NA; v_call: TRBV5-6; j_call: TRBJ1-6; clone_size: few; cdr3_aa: CASSPRDYEPSNSPLHF; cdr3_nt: TGTGCCAGCAGCCCCCGGGACTACGAACCAAGTAATTCACCCCTCCACTTT
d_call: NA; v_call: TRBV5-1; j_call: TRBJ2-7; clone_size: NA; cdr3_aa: CASSTGQPSYEQYF; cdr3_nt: TGCGCCAGCAGCACTGGACAGCCGTCCTACGAGCAGTACTTC
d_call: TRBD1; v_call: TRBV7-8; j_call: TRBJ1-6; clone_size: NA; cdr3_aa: CASSSSGQGATPLHF; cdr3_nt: TGTGCCAGCAGCTCAAGCGGACAGGGGGCTACACCCCTCCACTTT
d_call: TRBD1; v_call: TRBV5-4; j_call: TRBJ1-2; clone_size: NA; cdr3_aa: CASSRTGQGAYGYTF; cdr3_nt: TGTGCCAGCAGCCGAACGGGACAGGGGGCGTATGGCTACACCTTC
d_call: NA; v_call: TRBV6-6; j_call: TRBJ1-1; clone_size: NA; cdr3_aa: CASSYDGANTEAFF; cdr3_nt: TGTGCCAGCAGTTACGATGGGGCGAACACTGAAGCTTTCTTT
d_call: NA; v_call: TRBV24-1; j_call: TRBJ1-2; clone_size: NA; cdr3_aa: CATTFGGNYTF; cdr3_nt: TGTGCCACCACCTTTGGGGGGAACTACACCTTC
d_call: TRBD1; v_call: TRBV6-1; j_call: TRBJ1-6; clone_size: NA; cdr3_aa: CASSEVRQGSPLHF; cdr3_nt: TGTGCCAGCAGTGAAGTAAGACAGGGTTCACCCCTCCACTTT
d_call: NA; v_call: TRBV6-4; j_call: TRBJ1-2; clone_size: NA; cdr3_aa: CASSDEGWGYGYTF; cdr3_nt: TGTGCCAGCAGTGACGAGGGATGGGGCTATGGCTACACCTTC
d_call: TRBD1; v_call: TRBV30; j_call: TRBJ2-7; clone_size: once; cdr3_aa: CALEGQGRHEQYF; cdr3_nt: TGTGCCTTAGAGGGACAGGGGAGGCACGAGCAGTACTTC
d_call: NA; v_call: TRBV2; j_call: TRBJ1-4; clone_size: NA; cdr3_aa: CASTDRRNEKLFF; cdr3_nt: TGTGCCAGCACGGACAGAAGGAATGAAAAACTGTTTTTT
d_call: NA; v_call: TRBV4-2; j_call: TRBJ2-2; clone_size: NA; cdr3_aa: CASSQALASTGKSGELFF; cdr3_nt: TGTGCCAGCAGCCAAGCCCTAGCGTCAACGGGGAAATCCGGGGAGCTGTTTTTT
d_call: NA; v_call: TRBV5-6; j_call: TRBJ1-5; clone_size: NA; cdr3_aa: CASSQRVGARNQPQHF; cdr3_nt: TGTGCCAGCAGCCAGAGGGTGGGGGCGCGCAATCAGCCCCAGCATTTT